Each of the 13 T cell receptor beta chains below was sequenced from the same sample in a study of blood T cell repertoires in COVID-19. Profiling relied on immunoSEQ multiplex PCR, and the TCRdb table lists in-frame clones only, not all of them. The data show fewer than 100,000 clones, 75% to 85% seen once. Input material: peripheral blood. The receptor source for this set is a man aged 45-65 years with COVID-19, enrolled during active disease.

This sequence joins TRBV10-3 and TRBJ2-3; tentatively, D is TRBD2 (5 bases). CDR3 length: 14 residues. CDR1 is ENHRY and CDR2 is SYGVKD in the germline V gene. V lost 0 bases and J 9 bases, leaving 13 bases between the germline ends. CDR3: CAISESPGMGTQYF. DNA for the CDR3: TGTGCCATCAGTGAGTCGCCGGGGATGGGCACGCAGTATTTT.

The count of this clone is one. V and J are TRBV7-9 and TRBJ2-5, with TRBD1 matching 7 bases. Germline CDR1 and CDR2: SEHNR and FQNEAQ (reference sequence). The V gene end was trimmed by 2 bases and the J gene end by 4 bases; junction bases not matched to a gene: 10. The CDR3 totals 16 residues. The CDR3 region is CASSLRGQSIRETQYF. CDR3 bases: TGTGCCAGCAGCTTACGGGGACAGTCAATTCGAGAGACCCAGTACTTC.

This chain joins TRBV6-6 and TRBJ1-3, with TRBD1 matching 8 bases. Germline values: CDR1 MNHNY, CDR2 SVGAGI (reference sequence). The junction had 5 bases not matched to a gene; V was cut back by 7 bases and J by 0 bases. The CDR3 runs to 15 residues. The CDR3 region is CASTVGTGSGNTIYF. The CDR3 region has the DNA TGTGCCAGCACCGTTGGGACAGGCTCTGGAAACACCATATATTTT.

The V call is TRBV7-2, the J call TRBJ2-1; 10 bases agree with TRBD2. V lost 4 bases, J lost 2 bases, and 2 bases stayed unmatched. The CDR3 length is 15 residues. Per the germline V gene, CDR1 is SGHTA and CDR2 is FQGNSA. The CDR3 sequence is CASSSTSGPYNEQFF. CDR3 in DNA: TGTGCCAGCAGCTCGACTAGCGGGCCCTACAATGAGCAGTTCTTC.

A remark on this clone: The same CDR3 can be traced to other DNA sequences in this sample. CDR3 in DNA: TGTGCCAGCAGCCCACTAGCAAATGAGCAGTTCTTC. Its translation is CASSPLANEQFF. The V gene is TRBV11-2, the J gene TRBJ2-1, with D perhaps matching TRBD2 (6 bases). V gave up 5 bases and J gave up 7 bases, with 9 bases separating them. The CDR3 has 12 amino acids. CDR1 is SGHAT and CDR2 is FQNNGV in the germline V gene.

Only one count was recorded for this clone. The V gene is TRBV21-1, the J gene TRBJ2-1; the table gives TRBD1 as D, unverified against the DNA. TRBV21-1 represents a pseudogene. CDR3 length equals 18 residues. CDR3 in amino acids: CASSKEGAGRTVDNEQFF. In DNA form, the CDR3 reads TGTGCCAGCAGCAAAGAAGGGGCAGGTCGAACAGTGGACAATGAGCAGTTCTTC.

The V call is TRBV18, the J call TRBJ2-3; D might be TRBD1 (5 bases). Germline assignment: CDR1 KGHSH and CDR2 LQKENI. This CDR3 is built from 14 residues. Deletions cut 1 base from V and 0 bases from J, with 5 bases between. CDR3 in DNA: TGTGCCAGCTCACCACGACAGAGCACAGATACGCAGTATTTT. It specifies CASSPRQSTDTQYF. Combining the CDR3 with reference TRBV18 and TRBJ2-3 gives the whole variable domain NAGVMQNPRHLVRRRGQEARLRCSPMKGHSHVYWYRQLPEEGLKFMVYLQKENIIDESGMPKERFSAEFPKEGPSILRIQQVVRGDSAAYFCASSPRQSTDTQYFGPGTRLTVL.

The J gene is TRBJ1-2, the V gene TRBV7-9; 9 bases line up with TRBD1. This CDR3 spans 15 amino acids. In germline, CDR1 is SEHNR, CDR2 FQNEAQ (reference sequence). Trimming at V came to 4 bases and at J to 7 bases, leaving 10 bases not matched to a gene. The CDR3 region has the DNA TGTGCCAGCAGCTGGGGACAGGGAGGACCCGGTGGCTACACCTTC. Its translation is CASSWGQGGPGGYTF. The whole variable domain, filled in from reference TRBV7-9 and TRBJ1-2, reads DTGVSQNPRHKITKRGQNVTFRCDPISEHNRLYWYRQTLGQGPEFLTYFQNEAQLEKSRLLSDRFSAERPKGSFSTLEIQRTEQGDSAMYLCASSWGQGGPGGYTFGSGTRLTVV.

The chain employs TRBV27 and TRBJ2-2; D might be TRBD2 (6 bases). The CDR3 sequence is 16 residues long. V lost 4 bases, J lost 3 bases, and 15 bases lay in between. Germline V gene data show CDR1 as MNHEY and CDR2 as SMNVEV (reference sequence). CDR3 DNA sequence: TGTGCCAGCAGTTCTCCGGGGTGGAGGGACACCGGGGAGCTGTTTTTT. It is translated as CASSSPGWRDTGELFF.

This chain uses TRBV5-6 with TRBJ1-2; TRBD1 matches at 7 bases. Trimming removed 5 bases from V and 3 bases from J; junction bases left unmatched: 7. This CDR3 is 14 amino acids long. Germline loops: CDR1 SGHDT, CDR2 YYEEEE. CDR3 sequence reads: CASRTTGADYGYTF. DNA for the CDR3: TGTGCCAGCAGAACTACAGGGGCAGACTATGGCTACACCTTC.

This chain uses TRBV7-2 with TRBJ2-3; TRBD2 agrees at 7 bases. The CDR3 sequence is 14 residues long. The V segment lost 5 bases and the J segment 5 bases; nucleotides outside the gene matches: 7. Germline V gives CDR1 SGHTA, CDR2 FQGNSA. CDR3 amino acids: CASSGAGLLDTQYF. Written as DNA, the CDR3 is TGTGCCAGCAGCGGAGCGGGACTCTTAGATACGCAGTATTTT. Combining the CDR3 with reference TRBV7-2 and TRBJ2-3 gives the whole variable domain GAGVSQSPSNKVTEKGKDVELRCDPISGHTALYWYRQSLGQGLEFLIYFQGNSAPDKSGLPSDRFSAERTGGSVSTLTIQRTQQEDSAVYLCASSGAGLLDTQYFGPGTRLTVL.

The CDR3 is CASSLDRANTGELFF. In DNA form, the CDR3 reads TGTGCCAGCTCACTGGACAGAGCGAACACCGGGGAGCTGTTTTTT. The chain is built from TRBV18 and TRBJ2-2; possibly TRBD1 for D (6 bases). CDR3 size: 15 residues. Per the germline V gene, CDR1 is KGHSH and CDR2 is LQKENI. Trimming pared 4 bases from V and 0 bases from J, leaving 9 bases between. Full variable domain (rest looked up from reference TRBV18 and TRBJ2-2): NAGVMQNPRHLVRRRGQEARLRCSPMKGHSHVYWYRQLPEEGLKFMVYLQKENIIDESGMPKERFSAEFPKEGPSILRIQQVVRGDSAAYFCASSLDRANTGELFFGEGSRLTVL.

The CDR3 sequence: CASSWTGGGDEQYF. DNA of the CDR3: TGTGCCAGCAGCTGGACAGGGGGTGGGGACGAGCAGTACTTC. The chain has TRBV5-6 and TRBJ2-7; 10 nucleotides line up with TRBD1. Germline values: CDR1 SGHDT, CDR2 YYEEEE. The CDR3 runs 14 residues. Trimming cost V 3 bases and J 5 bases; bases outside gene matches: 5.